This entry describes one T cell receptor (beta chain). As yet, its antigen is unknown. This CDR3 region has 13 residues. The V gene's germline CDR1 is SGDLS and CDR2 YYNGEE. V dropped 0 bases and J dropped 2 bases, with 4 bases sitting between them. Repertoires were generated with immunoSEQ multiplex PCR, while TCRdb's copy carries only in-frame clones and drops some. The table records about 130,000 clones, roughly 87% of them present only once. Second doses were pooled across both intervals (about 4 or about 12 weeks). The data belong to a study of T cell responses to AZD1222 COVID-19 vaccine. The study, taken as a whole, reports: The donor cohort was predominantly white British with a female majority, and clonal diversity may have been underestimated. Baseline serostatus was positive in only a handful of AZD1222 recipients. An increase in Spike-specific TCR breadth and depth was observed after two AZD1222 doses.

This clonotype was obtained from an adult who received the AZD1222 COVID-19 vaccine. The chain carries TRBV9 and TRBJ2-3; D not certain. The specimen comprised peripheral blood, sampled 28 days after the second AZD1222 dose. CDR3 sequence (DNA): TGTGCCAGCAGCGTAGGTACCACAGATACGCAGTATTTT. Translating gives CASSVGTTDTQYF.